The next 4 T cell receptor beta chains were all read from a single sample in a study of T-cell memory formation after mild COVID-19. TCRdb reprocessed the 5' RACE reads via MiXCR and lists one record per CDR3 protein. The top ten hold roughly an eighth of the sample, which has around 370,000 distinct CDR3 sequences, roughly 21% seen once. Specimen: PBMCs or a T cell subset sorted from them (not recorded which). The source is an adult woman who had mild COVID-19 (a few samples of this study predate the infection). Cell type and time point are not known.

This sequence joins TRBV7-9 and TRBJ2-3; the match to TRBD1 covers 7 bases. There are 16 residues in the CDR3. V lost 0 bases and J lost 5; bases outside the gene matches: 8. CDR1 and CDR2 from the germline V gene are SEHNR and FQNEAQ (reference sequence). The CDR3 spells CASSLAGDRARDTQYF. Here the CDR3 DNA reads TGTGCCAGCAGCTTAGCGGGTGACAGGGCACGAGATACGCAGTATTTT.

The chain recombines TRBV9 with TRBJ2-3; 8 nucleotides align to TRBD1. The CDR3 has 15 amino acids. With V trimmed by 0 bases and J by 1 base, 1 base remained unmatched. CDR1 is SGDLS and CDR2 is YYNGEE in the germline V gene. The CDR3 nucleotides read TGTGCCAGCAGCGTAGCAGGGGGCGGCACAGATACGCAGTATTTT. This translates into CASSVAGGGTDTQYF.

This chain joins TRBV6-5 and TRBJ2-1, with 7 positions matching TRBD2. The CDR3 length is 14 residues. Germline V gives CDR1 MNHEY, CDR2 SVGAGI. The junction had 9 bases not matched to a gene; V was cut back by 0 bases and J by 13 bases. The CDR3 DNA sequence: TGTGCCAGCAGTTACTCCTTGACTAGCCCATATCAGTTCTTC. As protein: CASSYSLTSPYQFF.

The CDR3 sequence is CSATPGINEQYF. CDR3 sequence (DNA): TGCAGTGCCACCCCAGGGATCAACGAGCAGTACTTC. The V call is TRBV20-1, the J call TRBJ2-7; TRBD1 is a possible D gene (5 bases). The germline V gene has CDR1 DFQATT and CDR2 SNEGSKA (reference sequence). The V end was cut by 6 bases, the J end by 5 bases, with 14 bases between. This CDR3 is built from 12 residues.